This entry lists 14 T cell receptor beta chains sequenced from one sample in a study of OX40 agonist ivuxolimab in advanced cancers. Produced via immunoSEQ multiplex PCR; TCRdb's table is partial and in-frame only. This table has about 70,000 clones, approximately 78% appearing once. The sequencing here drew on CD4+ or CD8+ T cells sorted from blood, taken in a trial of the OX40 agonist ivuxolimab. The source of these receptors is an adult with an advanced solid tumor such as melanoma, head and neck, liver or kidney cancer.

This chain uses TRBV28 with TRBJ2-5; TRBD2 aligns across 8 bases. Germline CDR1 and CDR2: MDHEN and SYDVKM. The CDR3 contains 13 residues. Trimming removed 5 bases from V and 5 bases from J; junction bases left unmatched: 4. The CDR3 DNA sequence: TGTGCCAGCAGTCCGGGGGGGATGGAGACCCAGTACTTC. Its protein is CASSPGGMETQYF.

This chain connects TRBV7-9 to TRBJ2-7; D tentatively reads TRBD1 or TRBD2 (7 bases each). The ends were cut back, 5 bases at V and 4 bases at J, with 15 bases in the middle. Germline V gene sequence: CDR1 SEHNR, CDR2 FQNEAQ (reference sequence). The CDR3 sequence is 14 residues long. CDR3 in DNA: TGTGCCAGCAGCCAGGGGGGGTCCGTTTACGAGCAGTACTTC. Translated, it gives CASSQGGSVYEQYF.

Only one count was recorded for this clone. The chain employs TRBV7-8 and TRBJ1-1; 7 bases align to TRBD1. V trimming: 0 bases; J trimming: 10 bases; junction bases outside the gene matches: 8. The CDR3 covers 14 residues. The V gene's germline CDR1 is SGHVS and CDR2 FQNEAQ. CDR3 nucleotide sequence: TGTGCCAGCAGCTTAGCGAGGCCACAGGGGCCAGCTTTCTTT. It translates to CASSLARPQGPAFF.

This chain joins TRBV11-2 and TRBJ2-3; possibly TRBD2 for D (5 bases). The germline CDR1 and CDR2 sequences are SGHAT and FQNNGV. Trimming left V 0 bases short and J 2 bases short, with 9 bases between. The CDR3 is 15 amino acids. The CDR3 region is CASSLDGLYTDTQYF. CDR3 nucleotides: TGTGCCAGCAGCTTAGATGGACTCTACACAGATACGCAGTATTTT.

This sequence joins TRBV6-6 and TRBJ1-1; 8 bases fit TRBD1. The CDR3 loop spans 13 amino acids. The germline V gene has CDR1 MNHNY and CDR2 SVGAGI (reference sequence). V was pared by 2 bases and J by 6 bases, with 2 bases of the junction left unmatched. The CDR3 DNA follows: TGTGCCAGCAGTTACCAGGACAGGGCTGAAGCTTTCTTT. This sequence encodes CASSYQDRAEAFF.

For this clone: Other DNA variants within this sample encode the same CDR3. CDR3 DNA: TGTGCCAGCAGCCGGGACAGAGCGAACGGGGAGCTGTTTTTT. The encoded protein is CASSRDRANGELFF. The V call is TRBV11-1, the J call TRBJ2-2; TRBD1 agrees at 7 bases. V trimming: 5 bases; J trimming: 7 bases; junction bases outside the gene matches: 7. The CDR3 is 14 residues long. The V gene's germline CDR1 is SGHAT and CDR2 FQDESV (reference sequence).

The CDR3 DNA reads as TGCGCCAGCAGCCAAAACAACAGGGTCCGGGAAAAACTGTTTTTT. This codes for CASSQNNRVREKLFF. The chain carries TRBV5-1 and TRBJ1-4, with D maybe TRBD1 (6 bases). The CDR3 is 15 amino acids. The ends were cut back, 4 bases at V and 8 bases at J, with 18 bases in the middle. From germline, CDR1 is SGHRS and CDR2 YFSETQ.

This sequence joins TRBV9 and TRBJ2-7; TRBD1 agrees at 7 bases. The germline V gene has CDR1 SGDLS and CDR2 YYNGEE. V shed 4 bases and J 3 bases; nucleotides not matched to a gene: 10. The CDR3 is 15 residues long. CDR3 DNA sequence: TGTGCCAGCAGCTTTTCCGGGACAGACTACTACGAGCAGTACTTC. Amino acid sequence: CASSFSGTDYYEQYF.

The genes are TRBV28 and TRBJ2-3; maybe TRBD2 (7 bases). The germline V gene has CDR1 MDHEN and CDR2 SYDVKM. The CDR3 consists of 16 residues. Deletions cut 1 base from V and 6 bases from J, with 17 bases between. The CDR3 is CASSLYGRGPPDTQYF. In DNA, the CDR3 is TGTGCCAGCAGTTTATATGGGCGGGGGCCGCCGGATACGCAGTATTTT.

This chain links TRBV16 with TRBJ1-2, with D uncertain. V lost 4 bases and J 4 bases, leaving 13 bases between the germline ends. The CDR3 has 14 residues. Per germline, CDR1 KGHSY and CDR2 FQNENV. Here the CDR3 DNA reads TGTGCCAGCAGCCTAGCTGCCGAGGGCTATGGCTACACCTTC. Protein sequence: CASSLAAEGYGYTF. Based on the CDR3 plus reference TRBV16 and TRBJ1-2, the full variable domain is GEEVAQTPKHLVRGEGQKAKLYCAPIKGHSYVFWYQQVLKNEFKFLISFQNENVFDETGMPKERFSAKCLPNSPCSLEIQATKLEDSAVYFCASSLAAEGYGYTFGSGTRLTVV.

With respect to this clone: The same CDR3 can be traced to other DNA sequences in this sample. The J gene is TRBJ1-2, the V gene TRBV28, with D perhaps matching TRBD1 (6 bases). The V end was cut by 6 bases, the J end by 13 bases, with 18 bases between. The germline gives CDR1 MDHEN, CDR2 SYDVKM. The CDR3 is 12 residues long. CDR3 sequence (DNA): TGTGCCAGCAGCGTCCGGGGGGCGCCCGGCACCTTC. It codes for CASSVRGAPGTF.

The V call is TRBV29-1, the J call TRBJ2-7; possibly TRBD1 for D (6 bases). This CDR3 has 12 residues. The germline V and J ends were trimmed by 4 bases and 6 bases, with 13 bases remaining between them. The germline CDR1 and CDR2 sequences are SQVTM and ANQGSEA. The CDR3 coding sequence is TGCAGCGTTGCGGGTGACAGGCTCGAGCAGTACTTC. This codes for CSVAGDRLEQYF.

CDR3 DNA sequence: TGTGCCAGCAGCCGGCAGGCTGATCAGCCCCAGCATTTT. Its protein product is CASSRQADQPQHF. The chain has TRBV5-4 and TRBJ1-5; unclear D gene. Germline CDR1 SGHNT, CDR2 YYREEE (reference sequence). There are 13 residues in the CDR3. Trimming removed 4 bases from V and 5 bases from J, with 10 bases in between.

This chain links TRBV27 with TRBJ2-7, with D tentatively TRBD1 or TRBD2 (6 bases each). Germline V gene lookup returns CDR1 MNHEY and CDR2 SMNVEV (reference sequence). CDR3 length equals 14 residues. Deletions cut 2 bases from V and 2 bases from J, with 10 bases between. The CDR3 DNA sequence: TGTGCCAGCAGTTTAGTGGAGGGGGCCTACGAGCAGTACTTC. Protein product: CASSLVEGAYEQYF.